These T cell receptor beta chains were read from a single sample in a study of T-cell memory formation after mild COVID-19. Each CDR3 protein gets one entry after TCRdb re-called the 5' RACE reads with MiXCR. The data contain 160,000 or so distinct CDR3 sequences, around a third of them singletons. Sample: PBMCs or a T cell subset sorted from them (not recorded which). The receptors derive from an adult woman who had mild COVID-19 (a few samples of this study predate the infection). Cell type and time point are not known. The CDR3 runs from the conserved cysteine through the conserved F or W. Each record gives: D gene, J gene, clone size, V gene, CDR3 protein, CDR3 DNA. A D gene is named only where the DNA matches it firmly. Some rows mark clone size as missing; the rest say once, few, many or name a class of expanded clone.

D gene: TRBD1; J gene: TRBJ1-4; clone size: -; V gene: TRBV7-4; CDR3 protein: CASATGTGGLATNEKLFF; CDR3 DNA: TGTGCCAGCGCCACGGGGACAGGGGGCTTAGCAACTAATGAAAAACTGTTTTTT
D gene: TRBD2; J gene: TRBJ2-1; clone size: -; V gene: TRBV5-8; CDR3 protein: CASSYSSGRVYEQFF; CDR3 DNA: TGTGCCAGCAGCTATTCTAGCGGGAGAGTCTATGAGCAGTTCTTC
D gene: TRBD1; J gene: TRBJ1-2; clone size: few; V gene: TRBV29-1; CDR3 protein: CSAPPSTGGKVYGYTF; CDR3 DNA: TGCAGCGCTCCCCCCTCGACAGGGGGCAAAGTCTATGGCTACACCTTC
D gene: -; J gene: TRBJ2-7; clone size: -; V gene: TRBV15; CDR3 protein: CATSTQWGNYEQYF; CDR3 DNA: TGTGCCACCAGCACACAGTGGGGAAACTACGAGCAGTACTTC
D gene: -; J gene: TRBJ2-7; clone size: -; V gene: TRBV29-1; CDR3 protein: CSVGYRGYEQYF; CDR3 DNA: TGCAGCGTTGGGTACAGAGGATACGAGCAGTACTTC
D gene: -; J gene: TRBJ2-7; clone size: -; V gene: TRBV12-3/TRBV12-4; CDR3 protein: CASSYWGVHYEQYF; CDR3 DNA: TGTGCCAGCAGTTACTGGGGGGTTCACTACGAGCAGTACTTC
D gene: -; J gene: TRBJ2-3; clone size: -; V gene: TRBV7-9; CDR3 protein: CASSLEAGMDTQYF; CDR3 DNA: TGTGCCAGCAGCTTAGAGGCGGGCATGGATACGCAGTATTTT
D gene: -; J gene: TRBJ1-2; clone size: -; V gene: TRBV5-1; CDR3 protein: CASSLAPGRGYTF; CDR3 DNA: TGCGCCAGCAGCTTGGCCCCCGGACGCGGCTACACCTTC
D gene: -; J gene: TRBJ2-1; clone size: few; V gene: TRBV20-1; CDR3 protein: CSASMLAEQFF; CDR3 DNA: TGCAGTGCTAGTATGCTTGCTGAGCAGTTCTTC
D gene: -; J gene: TRBJ2-7; clone size: -; V gene: TRBV30; CDR3 protein: CAWSVGGSYEQYF; CDR3 DNA: TGTGCCTGGAGTGTCGGGGGCTCCTACGAGCAGTACTTC
D gene: TRBD1; J gene: TRBJ2-4; clone size: few; V gene: TRBV7-2; CDR3 protein: CASSRDRGNIQYF; CDR3 DNA: TGTGCCAGCAGCCGAGACAGGGGAAACATTCAGTACTTC
D gene: TRBD1; J gene: TRBJ2-7; clone size: -; V gene: TRBV9; CDR3 protein: CASSPSTGTHEQYF; CDR3 DNA: TGTGCCAGCAGCCCGTCGACAGGGACCCACGAGCAGTACTTC
D gene: TRBD1; J gene: TRBJ2-2; clone size: -; V gene: TRBV3-1; CDR3 protein: CASSHTGDGTGELFF; CDR3 DNA: TGTGCCAGCAGTCATACAGGGGACGGCACCGGGGAGCTGTTTTTT